The TCR beta chain under discussion was sequenced for a study of graft-versus-host responses after intestinal transplantation. Study-wide context: Grafts that recipients had were multivisceral, liver-intestinal, or isolated intestinal transplants. Every transplant recipient was induced with anti-thymocyte globulin, then maintained on tacrolimus and steroids for 2 to 3 years. General observations from the study: Allografts carried high graft-versus-host to host-versus-graft clonal ratios in patients having graft-donor T cell macrochimerism.

To note about this clone: Its antigen is not identified.

Here immunoSEQ multiplex PCR was the method, and the copy in TCRdb shows in-frame clones only, minus some. The table shows some 90,000 clones, with 85% to 95% occurring only once. V shed 3 bases and J 3 bases; nucleotides not matched to a gene: 8. The CDR3 sequence is 15 residues long. Germline V gives CDR1 SGHKS, CDR2 YYEKEE (reference sequence). The chain has TRBV5-5 and TRBJ2-7, with 8 bases identical to TRBD1. The specimen was unstimulated CD8+ T cells sorted from spleen or lymph node cells, collected before intestinal transplant. The clonotype originates from a human donor who received an intestinal transplant. Written as DNA, the CDR3 is TGTGCCAGCAGCTGGGCTCTGACAGGGGACTACGAGCAGTACTTC. Protein sequence: CASSWALTGDYEQYF.